A few counts support the clone carrying this T cell receptor beta chain. The antigen remains unidentified. The entry originates in a study of beta chain features in type 1 diabetes. Notes on the study in general: TCRB CDR3s from Type 1 diabetes patients were moderately but significantly shorter in all four CD4+ subsets.

All of the isolated RNA was reverse transcribed, so expressed TCRB transcripts were sequenced. Sequencing was performed with immunoSEQ multiplex PCR; in TCRdb, only in-frame clones are kept and a portion is missing. The data show more than 250,000 clones, about 15% seen once. The V gene end was trimmed by 7 bases and the J gene end by 6 bases; junction bases not matched to a gene: 6. Germline assignment: CDR1 SQVTM and CDR2 ANQGSEA. This CDR3 has 13 residues. Sequenced input: naive CD4+ T cells from blood. This sequence joins TRBV29-1 and TRBJ2-7, with 13 bases identical to TRBD2. The receptor's source is a man between 18 and 29 years old with type 1 diabetes. The chain's CDR3 is CSAAGLAGVEQYF. As DNA, the CDR3 is TGCAGCGCCGCAGGACTAGCGGGAGTCGAGCAGTACTTC.